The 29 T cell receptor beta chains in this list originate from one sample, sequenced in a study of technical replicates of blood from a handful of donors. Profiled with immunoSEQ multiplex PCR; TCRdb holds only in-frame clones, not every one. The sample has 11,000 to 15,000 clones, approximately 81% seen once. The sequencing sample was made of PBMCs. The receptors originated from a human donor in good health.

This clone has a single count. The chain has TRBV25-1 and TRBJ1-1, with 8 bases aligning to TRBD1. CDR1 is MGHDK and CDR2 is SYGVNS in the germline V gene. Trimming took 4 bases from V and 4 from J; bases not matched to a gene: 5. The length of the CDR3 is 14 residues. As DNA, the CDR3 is TGTGCCAGCAGTGCGCGACAGGGGTCCACTGAAGCTTTCTTT. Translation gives CASSARQGSTEAFF. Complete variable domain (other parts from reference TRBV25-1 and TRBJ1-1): EADIYQTPRYLVIGTGKKITLECSQTMGHDKMYWYQQDPGMELHLIHYSYGVNSTEKGDLSSESTVSRIRTEHFPLTLESARPSHTSQYLCASSARQGSTEAFFGQGTRLTVV.

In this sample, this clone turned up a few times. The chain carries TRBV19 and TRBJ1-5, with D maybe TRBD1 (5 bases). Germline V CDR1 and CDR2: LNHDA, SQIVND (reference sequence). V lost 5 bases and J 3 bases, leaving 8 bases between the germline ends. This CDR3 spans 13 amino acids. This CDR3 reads CASSGAINQPQHF. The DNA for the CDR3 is TGTGCCAGTAGTGGGGCTATCAATCAGCCCCAGCATTTT.

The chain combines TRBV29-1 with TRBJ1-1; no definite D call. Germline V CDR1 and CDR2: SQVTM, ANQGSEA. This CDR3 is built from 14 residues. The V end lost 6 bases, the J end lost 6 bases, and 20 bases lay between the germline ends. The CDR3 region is CSVGLGYPGAEAFF. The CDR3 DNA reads TGCAGCGTCGGGTTGGGCTATCCCGGGGCTGAAGCTTTCTTT.

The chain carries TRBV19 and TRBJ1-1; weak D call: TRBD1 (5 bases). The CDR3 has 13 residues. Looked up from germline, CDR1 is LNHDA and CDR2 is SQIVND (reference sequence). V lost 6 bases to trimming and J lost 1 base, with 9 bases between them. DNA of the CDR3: TGTGCCAGTAGCCACGGACAGAACACTGAAGCTTTCTTT. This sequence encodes CASSHGQNTEAFF. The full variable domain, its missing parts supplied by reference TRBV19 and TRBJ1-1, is DGGITQSPKYLFRKEGQNVTLSCEQNLNHDAMYWYRQDPGQGLRLIYYSQIVNDFQKGDIAEGYSVSREKKESFPLTVTSAQKNPTAFYLCASSHGQNTEAFFGQGTRLTVV.

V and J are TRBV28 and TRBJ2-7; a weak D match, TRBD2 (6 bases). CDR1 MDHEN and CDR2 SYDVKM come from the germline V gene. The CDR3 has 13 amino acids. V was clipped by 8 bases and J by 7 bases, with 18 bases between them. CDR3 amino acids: CASGMGLFVEQYF. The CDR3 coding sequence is TGTGCCAGCGGTATGGGACTCTTCGTGGAGCAGTACTTC. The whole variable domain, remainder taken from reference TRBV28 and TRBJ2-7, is DVKVTQSSRYLVKRTGEKVFLECVQDMDHENMFWYRQDPGLGLRLIYFSYDVKMKEKGDIPEGYSVSREKKERFSLILESASTNQTSMYLCASGMGLFVEQYFGPGTRLTVT.

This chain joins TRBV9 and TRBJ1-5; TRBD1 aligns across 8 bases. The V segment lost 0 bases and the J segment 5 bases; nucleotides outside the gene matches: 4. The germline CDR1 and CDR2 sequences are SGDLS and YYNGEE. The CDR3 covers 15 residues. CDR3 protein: CASSVGTGIDQPQHF. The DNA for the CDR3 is TGTGCCAGCAGCGTAGGGACAGGGATCGATCAGCCCCAGCATTTT.

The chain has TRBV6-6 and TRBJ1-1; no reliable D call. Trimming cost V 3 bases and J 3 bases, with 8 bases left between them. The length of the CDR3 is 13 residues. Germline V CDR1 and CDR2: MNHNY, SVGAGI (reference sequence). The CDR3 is CASSYNRDTEAFF. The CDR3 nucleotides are TGTGCCAGCAGTTATAACAGAGACACTGAAGCTTTCTTT.

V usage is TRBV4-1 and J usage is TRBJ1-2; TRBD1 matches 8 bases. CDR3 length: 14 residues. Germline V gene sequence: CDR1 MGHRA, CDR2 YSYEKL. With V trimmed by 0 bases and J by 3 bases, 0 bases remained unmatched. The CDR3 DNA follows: TGCGCCAGCAGCCAAGAGACAGGGGACTATGGCTACACCTTC. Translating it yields CASSQETGDYGYTF.

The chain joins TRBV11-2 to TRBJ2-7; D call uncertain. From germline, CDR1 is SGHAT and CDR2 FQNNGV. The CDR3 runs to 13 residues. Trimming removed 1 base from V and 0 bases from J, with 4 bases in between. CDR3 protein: CASSLGDSYEQYF. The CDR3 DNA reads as TGTGCCAGCAGCTTAGGCGACTCCTACGAGCAGTACTTC.

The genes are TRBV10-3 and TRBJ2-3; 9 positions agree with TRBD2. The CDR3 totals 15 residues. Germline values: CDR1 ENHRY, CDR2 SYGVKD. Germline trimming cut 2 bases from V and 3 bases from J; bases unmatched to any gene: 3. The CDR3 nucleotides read TGTGCCATCAGTGAGACTAGCGGGCTAACAGATACGCAGTATTTT. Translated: CAISETSGLTDTQYF.

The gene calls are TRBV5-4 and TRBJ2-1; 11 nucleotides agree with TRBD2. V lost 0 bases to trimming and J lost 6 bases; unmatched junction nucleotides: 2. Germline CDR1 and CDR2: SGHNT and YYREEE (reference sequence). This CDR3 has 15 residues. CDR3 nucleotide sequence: TGTGCCAGCAGCTTGGGACTAGCGGGGACCAATGAGCAGTTCTTC. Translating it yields CASSLGLAGTNEQFF.

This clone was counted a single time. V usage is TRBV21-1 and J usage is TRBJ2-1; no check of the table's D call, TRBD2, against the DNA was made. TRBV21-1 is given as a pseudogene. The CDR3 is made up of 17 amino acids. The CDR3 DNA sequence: TGTGCCAGCAGCAAGGCTAGCGGGAGAAGGTCCTACAATGAGCAGTTCTTC. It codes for CASSKASGRRSYNEQFF.

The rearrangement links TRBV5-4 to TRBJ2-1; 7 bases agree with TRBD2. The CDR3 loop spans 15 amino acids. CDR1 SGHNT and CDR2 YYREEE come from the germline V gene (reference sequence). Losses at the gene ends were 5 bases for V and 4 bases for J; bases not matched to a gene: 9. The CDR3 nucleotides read TGTGCCAGCAGAACCCTAGCGGACCAGTACAATGAGCAGTTCTTC. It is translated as CASRTLADQYNEQFF. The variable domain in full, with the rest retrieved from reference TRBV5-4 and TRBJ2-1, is ETGVTQSPTHLIKTRGQQVTLRCSSQSGHNTVSWYQQALGQGPQFIFQYYREEENGRGNFPPRFSGLQFPNYSSELNVNALELDDSALYLCASRTLADQYNEQFFGPGTRLTVL.

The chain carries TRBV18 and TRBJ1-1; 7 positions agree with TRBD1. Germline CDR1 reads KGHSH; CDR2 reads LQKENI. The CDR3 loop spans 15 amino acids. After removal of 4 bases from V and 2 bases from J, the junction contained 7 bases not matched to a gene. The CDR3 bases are TGTGCCAGCTCACGCCTGGGACAGTCTAACACTGAAGCTTTCTTT. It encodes CASSRLGQSNTEAFF.

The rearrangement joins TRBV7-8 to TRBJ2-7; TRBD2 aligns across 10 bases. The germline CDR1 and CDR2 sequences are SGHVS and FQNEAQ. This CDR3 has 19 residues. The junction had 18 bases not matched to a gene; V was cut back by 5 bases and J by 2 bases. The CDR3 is CASSPARVGLARAAYEQYF. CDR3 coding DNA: TGTGCCAGCAGCCCCGCTAGGGTGGGACTAGCGCGCGCAGCCTACGAGCAGTACTTC.

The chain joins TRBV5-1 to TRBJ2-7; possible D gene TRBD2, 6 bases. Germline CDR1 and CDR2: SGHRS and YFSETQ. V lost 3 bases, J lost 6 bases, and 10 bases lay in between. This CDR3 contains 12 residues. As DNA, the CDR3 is TGCGCCAGCAGCTGGGGGGATGGCGAGCAGTACTTC. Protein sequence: CASSWGDGEQYF.

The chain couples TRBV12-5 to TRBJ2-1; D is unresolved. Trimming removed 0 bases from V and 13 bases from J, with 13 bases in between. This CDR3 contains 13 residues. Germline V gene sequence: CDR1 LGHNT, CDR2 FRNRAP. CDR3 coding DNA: TGTGCTAGTGGTTTGGTACCTGGGTCGGGTCAGTTCTTC. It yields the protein CASGLVPGSGQFF.

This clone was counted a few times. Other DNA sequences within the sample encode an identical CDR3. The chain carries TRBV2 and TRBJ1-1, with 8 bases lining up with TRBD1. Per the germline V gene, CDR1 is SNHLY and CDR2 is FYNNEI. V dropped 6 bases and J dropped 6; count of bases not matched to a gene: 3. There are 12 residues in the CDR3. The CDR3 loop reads CASSGQGAEAFF. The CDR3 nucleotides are TGTGCCAGCAGCGGACAGGGCGCTGAAGCTTTCTTT. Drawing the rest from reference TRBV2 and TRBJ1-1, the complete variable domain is EPEVTQTPSHQVTQMGQEVILRCVPISNHLYFYWYRQILGQKVEFLVSFYNNEISEKSEIFDDQFSVERPDGSNFTLKIRSTKLEDSAMYFCASSGQGAEAFFGQGTRLTVV.

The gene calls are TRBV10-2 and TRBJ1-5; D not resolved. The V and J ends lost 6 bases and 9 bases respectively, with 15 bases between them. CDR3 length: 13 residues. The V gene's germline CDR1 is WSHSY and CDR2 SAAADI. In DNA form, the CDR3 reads TGCGCCAGCAGCCCCGAGACCGGGTTGCCCCAGCATTTT. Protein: CASSPETGLPQHF.

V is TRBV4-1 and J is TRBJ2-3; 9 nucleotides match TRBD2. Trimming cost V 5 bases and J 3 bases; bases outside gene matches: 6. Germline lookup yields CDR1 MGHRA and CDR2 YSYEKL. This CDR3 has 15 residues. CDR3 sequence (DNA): TGCGCCAGCAGCTATTCTAGCGGGACTACAGATACGCAGTATTTT. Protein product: CASSYSSGTTDTQYF.

CDR3 residues: CATSPGDRGGEQYF. The CDR3 region has the DNA TGTGCCACCAGCCCCGGGGACAGGGGGGGCGAGCAGTACTTC. This chain joins TRBV15 and TRBJ2-7; 11 bases are a match to TRBD1. V lost 5 bases and J lost 6; bases outside the gene matches: 6. Looked up from germline, CDR1 is LNHNV and CDR2 is YYDKDF (reference sequence). The CDR3 is 14 amino acids.

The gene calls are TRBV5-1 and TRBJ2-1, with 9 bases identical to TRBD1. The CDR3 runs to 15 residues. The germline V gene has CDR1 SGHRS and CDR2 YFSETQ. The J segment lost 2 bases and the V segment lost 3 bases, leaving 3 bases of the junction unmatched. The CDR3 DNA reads TGCGCCAGCAGCTGGACAGGGGAACCCTACAATGAGCAGTTCTTC. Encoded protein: CASSWTGEPYNEQFF.

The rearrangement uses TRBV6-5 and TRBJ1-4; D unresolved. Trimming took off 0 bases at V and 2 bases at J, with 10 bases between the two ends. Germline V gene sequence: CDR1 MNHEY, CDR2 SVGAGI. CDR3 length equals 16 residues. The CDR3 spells CASSYSETATNEKLFF. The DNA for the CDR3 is TGTGCCAGCAGTTACTCTGAGACTGCTACTAATGAAAAACTGTTTTTT.

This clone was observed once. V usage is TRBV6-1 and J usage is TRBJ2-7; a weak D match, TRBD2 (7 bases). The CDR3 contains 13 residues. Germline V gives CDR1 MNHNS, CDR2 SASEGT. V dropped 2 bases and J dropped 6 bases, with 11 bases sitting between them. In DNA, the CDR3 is TGTGCCAGCAGTGAAAGGGGGGGGGTCGAGCAGTACTTC. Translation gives CASSERGGVEQYF.

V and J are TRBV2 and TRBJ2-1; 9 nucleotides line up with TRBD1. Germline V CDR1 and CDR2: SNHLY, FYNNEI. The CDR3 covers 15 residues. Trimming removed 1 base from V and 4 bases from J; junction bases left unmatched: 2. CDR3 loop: CASSEGQGGYNEQFF. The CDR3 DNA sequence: TGTGCCAGCAGTGAAGGACAGGGGGGATACAATGAGCAGTTCTTC.

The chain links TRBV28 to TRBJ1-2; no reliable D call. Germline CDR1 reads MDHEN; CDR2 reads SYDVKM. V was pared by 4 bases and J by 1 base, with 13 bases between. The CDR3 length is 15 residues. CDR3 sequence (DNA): TGTGCCAGCAGTTCTCCGGGAGGACGTAACTATGGCTACACCTTC. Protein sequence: CASSSPGGRNYGYTF.

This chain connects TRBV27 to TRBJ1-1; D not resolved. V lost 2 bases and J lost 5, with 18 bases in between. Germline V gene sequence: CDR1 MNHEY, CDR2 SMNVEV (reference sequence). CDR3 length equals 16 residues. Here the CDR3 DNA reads TGTGCCAGCAGTTTAATCATAGGTGAGACAAGGACTGAAGCTTTCTTT. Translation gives CASSLIIGETRTEAFF.

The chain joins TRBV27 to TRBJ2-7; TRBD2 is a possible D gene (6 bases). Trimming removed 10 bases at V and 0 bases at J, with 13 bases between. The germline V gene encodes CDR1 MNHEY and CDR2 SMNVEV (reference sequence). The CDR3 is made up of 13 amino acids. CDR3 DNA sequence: TGTGCCATTCGGAGGGTTGGCTCCTACGAGCAGTACTTC. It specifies CAIRRVGSYEQYF.

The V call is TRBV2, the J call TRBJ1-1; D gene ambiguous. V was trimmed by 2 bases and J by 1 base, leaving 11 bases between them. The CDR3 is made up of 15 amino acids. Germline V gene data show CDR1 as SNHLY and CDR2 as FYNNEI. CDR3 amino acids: CASSENPGWNTEAFF. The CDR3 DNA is TGTGCCAGCAGTGAAAATCCGGGGTGGAACACTGAAGCTTTCTTT. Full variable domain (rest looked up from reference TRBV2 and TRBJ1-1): EPEVTQTPSHQVTQMGQEVILRCVPISNHLYFYWYRQILGQKVEFLVSFYNNEISEKSEIFDDQFSVERPDGSNFTLKIRSTKLEDSAMYFCASSENPGWNTEAFFGQGTRLTVV.